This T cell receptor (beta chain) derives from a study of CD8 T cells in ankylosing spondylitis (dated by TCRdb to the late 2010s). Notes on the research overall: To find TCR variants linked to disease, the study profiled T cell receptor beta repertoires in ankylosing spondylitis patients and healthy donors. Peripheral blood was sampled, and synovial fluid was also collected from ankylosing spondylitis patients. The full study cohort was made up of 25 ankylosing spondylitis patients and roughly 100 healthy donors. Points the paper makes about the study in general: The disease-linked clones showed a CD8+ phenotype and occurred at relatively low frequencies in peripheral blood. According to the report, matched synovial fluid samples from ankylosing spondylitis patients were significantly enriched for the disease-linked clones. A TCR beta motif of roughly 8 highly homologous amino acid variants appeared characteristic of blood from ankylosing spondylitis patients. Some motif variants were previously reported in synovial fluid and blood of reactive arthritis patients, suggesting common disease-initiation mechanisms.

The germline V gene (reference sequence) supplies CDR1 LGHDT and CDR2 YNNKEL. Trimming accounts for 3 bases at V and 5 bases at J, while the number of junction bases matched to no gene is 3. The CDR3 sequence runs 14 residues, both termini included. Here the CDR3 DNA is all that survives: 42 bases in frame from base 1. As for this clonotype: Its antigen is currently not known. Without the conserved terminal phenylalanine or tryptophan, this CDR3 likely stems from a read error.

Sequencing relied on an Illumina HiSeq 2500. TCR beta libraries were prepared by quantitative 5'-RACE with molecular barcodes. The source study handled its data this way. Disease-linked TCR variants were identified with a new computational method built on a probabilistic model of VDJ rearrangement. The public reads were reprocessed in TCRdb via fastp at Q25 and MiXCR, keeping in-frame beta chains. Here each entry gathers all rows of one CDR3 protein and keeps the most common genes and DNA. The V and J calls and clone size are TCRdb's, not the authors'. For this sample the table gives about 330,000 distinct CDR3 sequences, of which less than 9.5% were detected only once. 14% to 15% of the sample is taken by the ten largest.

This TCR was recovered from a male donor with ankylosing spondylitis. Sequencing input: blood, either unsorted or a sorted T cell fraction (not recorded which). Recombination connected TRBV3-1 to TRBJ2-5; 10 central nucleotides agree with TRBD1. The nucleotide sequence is TGTGCCAGCAGCCAGACAGGGGGCGGTGAGACCCAGTACATC. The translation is CASSQTGGGETQYI.